This is a list of T cell receptor beta chains from one sample in a study of blood T cell repertoires in COVID-19. This table comes from immunoSEQ multiplex PCR, and its TCRdb copy is limited to in-frame clones, with some not included. The profile shows about 150,000 clones, 90% to 95% of them singletons. Sequencing was carried out using peripheral blood. These receptors all come from a man aged 45-65 years with acute or convalescent COVID-19. CDR3s include the opening cysteine and the closing phenylalanine or tryptophan. D genes are given only for firm matches. Rows give clone size only sometimes, using once, few, many, or a class for an expanded clone.

TRBJ1-2 | TRBV5-6 | . | TRBD1 | CASSLAIGGGGYTF | TGTGCCAGCAGCTTGGCCATCGGAGGGGGCGGCTACACCTTC
TRBJ2-7 | TRBV7-9 | . | . | CASSLKGGNSYEQYF | TGTGCCAGCAGCTTGAAAGGGGGTAATTCCTACGAGCAGTACTTC
TRBJ1-2 | TRBV6-6 | . | . | CASSPRANYGYTF | TGTGCCAGCAGTCCCAGGGCTAACTATGGCTACACCTTC
TRBJ1-4 | TRBV5-4 | . | . | CASSLREFATNEKLFF | TGTGCCAGCAGCCTGAGGGAGTTCGCAACTAATGAAAAACTGTTTTTT
TRBJ1-4 | TRBV6-1 | . | . | CASSELEPAEKLFF | TGTGCCAGCAGTGAACTAGAGCCAGCCGAAAAACTGTTTTTT
TRBJ2-5 | TRBV5-1 | . | . | CASSAGLTGYQETQYF | TGCGCCAGCAGCGCGGGACTGACAGGGTACCAAGAGACCCAGTACTTC
TRBJ1-3 | TRBV5-5 | . | . | CASSFSGRAGNTIYF | TGTGCCAGCAGCTTCTCAGGCAGGGCGGGAAACACCATATATTTT
TRBJ1-1 | TRBV20-1 | . | TRBD1 | CSARRGRAFF | TGCAGTGCTAGAAGGGGGCGGGCTTTCTTT
TRBJ2-7 | TRBV7-9 | . | TRBD1 | CASSPPPGQGIYEQYF | TGTGCCAGCAGCCCACCCCCGGGACAGGGAATTTACGAGCAGTACTTC
TRBJ1-6 | TRBV7-9 | . | . | CASSLDRVHSPLHF | TGTGCCAGCAGCTTAGACAGGGTACATTCACCCCTCCACTTT
TRBJ2-3 | TRBV18 | few | TRBD2 | CASSPPGLAGDTQYF | TGTGCCAGCTCACCGCCGGGACTAGCGGGAGATACGCAGTATTTT
TRBJ1-2 | TRBV30 | . | TRBD1 | CAWSMQGGGGYTF | TGTGCCTGGAGTATGCAGGGGGGAGGTGGCTACACCTTC
TRBJ2-7 | TRBV5-1 | . | . | CASSFRTGSVDEQYF | TGCGCCAGCAGCTTTCGTACAGGTTCAGTCGACGAGCAGTACTTC
TRBJ2-1 | TRBV5-1 | . | . | CASSPLRVSYNEQFF | TGCGCCAGCAGCCCCCTGAGGGTATCCTACAATGAGCAGTTCTTC
TRBJ2-3 | TRBV2 | . | TRBD1 | CAKGQGTDTQYF | TGTGCCAAAGGACAGGGGACAGATACGCAGTATTTT
TRBJ2-1 | TRBV7-6 | . | TRBD2 | CASSDSGGGNNEQFF | TGTGCCAGCAGCGATAGCGGGGGGGGGAACAATGAGCAGTTCTTC
TRBJ2-3 | TRBV5-1 | once | . | CASSSGQTSTDTQYF | TGCGCCAGCAGCTCCGGACAGACTAGCACAGATACGCAGTATTTT
TRBJ1-5 | TRBV6-4 | . | . | CASSEQSNQPQHF | TGTGCCAGCAGTGAACAGTCCAATCAGCCCCAGCATTTT
TRBJ1-2 | TRBV5-1 | . | . | CASSTGIARGYTF | TGCGCCAGCAGTACAGGAATAGCTCGCGGCTACACCTTC
TRBJ2-5 | TRBV12-5 | . | . | CASGFLGPQGETQYF | TGTGCTAGTGGTTTTCTTGGGCCCCAAGGAGAGACCCAGTACTTC
TRBJ2-5 | TRBV23-1 | . | . | CASPTTGEETQYF | TGCGCCAGCCCCACTACAGGAGAAGAGACCCAGTACTTC
TRBJ1-1 | TRBV6-5 | . | . | CASTGLGTEAFF | TGTGCCAGCACGGGGTTGGGCACTGAAGCTTTCTTT
TRBJ2-5 | TRBV9 | . | TRBD2 | CASSVVAGGPQETQYF | TGTGCCAGCAGCGTAGTTGCGGGAGGGCCCCAAGAGACCCAGTACTTC
TRBJ2-1 | TRBV14 | . | . | CASSQVTAAYGGQFF | TGTGCCAGCAGCCAAGTAACAGCGGCCTACGGGGGGCAGTTCTTC
TRBJ2-2 | TRBV6-2/TRBV6-3 | . | TRBD1 | CASSYGDRTEELFF | TGTGCCAGCAGTTACGGGGACAGGACCGAGGAGCTGTTTTTT
TRBJ2-2 | TRBV18 | . | . | CASSPWTVNTGELFF | TGTGCCAGCTCACCTTGGACTGTGAACACCGGGGAGCTGTTTTTT
TRBJ1-1 | TRBV6-5 | . | . | CASSYHREEDTEAFF | TGTGCCAGCAGTTACCACCGGGAGGAAGACACTGAAGCTTTCTTT
TRBJ1-3 | TRBV10-3 | . | . | CAISDSVQASGNTIYF | TGTGCCATCAGTGACTCGGTCCAGGCCTCTGGAAACACCATATATTTT
TRBJ1-4 | TRBV18 | once | . | CASSQWDPGANEKLFF | TGTGCCAGCTCACAATGGGACCCGGGAGCTAATGAAAAACTGTTTTTT
TRBJ2-2 | TRBV5-1 | . | TRBD2 | CASSYHSGTSGSSGELFF | TGCGCCAGCAGCTATCATTCCGGGACTAGCGGGAGTTCCGGGGAGCTGTTTTTT
TRBJ2-2 | TRBV19 | once | TRBD1 | CASNRGIGELFF | TGTGCCAGTAACAGGGGTATCGGGGAGCTGTTTTTT
TRBJ2-6 | TRBV10-3 | . | . | CAISGGKQGMSGANVLTF | TGTGCCATCAGTGGGGGGAAACAGGGCATGTCTGGGGCCAACGTCCTGACTTTC